Below, 20 T cell receptor beta chains from the same sample are listed, as sequenced in a study of beta chain features in type 1 diabetes. cDNA synthesis used the whole RNA isolate, giving expressed TCRB sequences. The repertoire was sequenced with immunoSEQ multiplex PCR; TCRdb's copy has only in-frame clones and lacks some. The sample carries around 500,000 clones, approximately 10% recorded once. Sequenced input: naive CD4+ T cells from blood. The receptors shown here come from a woman aged 18-30 years in good health.

Comments on this clone: At one boundary the junction diverges from the germline segment, which might be a read error. This rearrangement joins TRBV5-6 to TRBJ2-6; no firm D call. This CDR3 is built from 15 residues. The germline V gene encodes CDR1 SGHDT and CDR2 YYEEEE. The CDR3 nucleotides are TGTGCCAGCAGCGATCCTACAGCTGGGACCAACGTCCTGACTTTC. Protein product: CASSDPTAGTNVLTF.

This clone was detected a few times. The chain recombines TRBV7-3 with TRBJ1-1; D is uncertain. The CDR3 has 14 amino acids. CDR1 and CDR2 (germline): SGHTA, FQGTGA. Trimming pared 5 bases from V and 1 base from J, leaving 11 bases between. The CDR3 here is CASSPLAGNTEAFF. For the CDR3, the DNA is TGTGCCAGCAGCCCCCTGGCAGGGAACACTGAAGCTTTCTTT.

This clone has a handful of counts. J is TRBJ2-7 and V is TRBV14; D not certain. The germline gives CDR1 SGHDN, CDR2 FVKESK. The CDR3 is made up of 15 amino acids. Trimming shortened V by 0 bases and J by 4 bases, and 13 bases separated the two germline ends. In DNA form, the CDR3 reads TGTGCCAGCAGCCAAGATCAGGCAGTCGGGTACGAGCAGTACGTC. Its translation: CASSQDQAVGYEQYV.

In this sample, this clone turned up once. The gene calls are TRBV18 and TRBJ1-1; a weak D match, TRBD1 (5 bases). The CDR3 consists of 14 residues. With 1 base removed from V and 0 bases from J, the gap between germline ends came to 6 bases. CDR1 and CDR2 from the germline V gene are KGHSH and LQKENI. CDR3 in DNA: TGTGCCAGCTCACCACAGGGACTGAACACTGAAGCTTTCTTT. This encodes CASSPQGLNTEAFF.

A remark on this clone: Other DNA sequences of this sample code for an identical CDR3. The chain is built from TRBV20-1 and TRBJ2-5, with D unclear. The CDR3 contains 11 residues. Germline loops: CDR1 DFQATT, CDR2 SNEGSKA (reference sequence). Trimming took 1 base from V and 4 from J, leaving 4 bases between them. The CDR3 coding sequence is TGCAGTGCTAGAGTTGGAGAGACCCAGTACTTC. Encoded protein: CSARVGETQYF.

A few counts support this clone. This sequence joins TRBV5-1 and TRBJ2-2; D unclear. V was pared by 1 base and J by 0 bases, with 10 bases between. The CDR3 covers 16 residues. Germline V gene lookup returns CDR1 SGHRS and CDR2 YFSETQ. The DNA for the CDR3 is TGCGCCAGCAGCTTGATCGTCCTATCGAACACCGGGGAGCTGTTTTTT. This translates into CASSLIVLSNTGELFF.

This rearrangement joins TRBV30 to TRBJ1-5; TRBD1 matches 7 bases. There are 13 residues in the CDR3. Germline CDR1 GTSNPN, CDR2 SVGIG (reference sequence). J gave up 6 bases and V 0 bases, and 2 bases lay outside the gene matches. The CDR3 nucleotides are TGTGCCTGGAGTGTGGAGGGGGCTCAGCCCCAGCATTTT. Translating it yields CAWSVEGAQPQHF.

This clone was recorded at least ten times. The chain recombines TRBV15 with TRBJ2-1, with D hard to call. V gave up 1 base and J gave up 6 bases, with 7 bases separating them. CDR1 is LNHNV and CDR2 is YYDKDF in the germline V gene (reference sequence). This CDR3 spans 13 amino acids. CDR3 amino acids: CATSRGMVNEQFF. The CDR3 DNA follows: TGTGCCACCAGCAGAGGGATGGTCAATGAGCAGTTCTTC.

This clone has only a few counts. V gene TRBV6-6 combines with J gene TRBJ2-6; D gene ambiguous. V was pared by 8 bases and J by 1 base, with 9 bases between. CDR3 length: 14 residues. The germline V gene has CDR1 MNHNY and CDR2 SVGAGI (reference sequence). The CDR3 is CASDGRSGANVLTF. In nucleotides, the CDR3 is TGTGCCAGCGACGGCAGATCTGGGGCCAACGTCCTGACTTTC.

In this sample, this clone turned up a few times. The chain combines TRBV4-1 with TRBJ1-3; D may be TRBD1 (5 bases). V was pared by 4 bases and J by 4 bases, with 14 bases between. CDR3 length equals 15 residues. The germline V gene encodes CDR1 MGHRA and CDR2 YSYEKL. The CDR3 nucleotides read TGCGCCAGCAGCCTTTTCGGGGGAGACGGAAACACCATATATTTT. The encoded protein is CASSLFGGDGNTIYF.

This clone has only a few counts. The V and J genes are TRBV18 and TRBJ2-5; D unclear. This CDR3 spans 14 amino acids. Germline values: CDR1 KGHSH, CDR2 LQKENI. Trimming shortened V by 3 bases and J by 1 base, and 9 bases separated the two germline ends. The CDR3 protein is CASSPGRLQETQYF. CDR3 nucleotide sequence: TGTGCCAGCTCACCGGGCAGGCTCCAAGAGACCCAGTACTTC.

The V call is TRBV29-1, the J call TRBJ1-1; 7 bases align to TRBD1. This CDR3 has 15 amino acids. The V and J ends lost 4 bases and 1 base, in that order; junction bases with no gene match: 9. CDR1 is SQVTM and CDR2 is ANQGSEA in the germline V gene. The CDR3 DNA reads as TGCAGCGTTGCTACTGACAGGGTTCCGAACACTGAAGCTTTCTTT. Translating it yields CSVATDRVPNTEAFF.

There are a few counts of this clone. DNA of the CDR3: TGTGCCAGCAGCGTAGCCCCAACGGACTATGGCTACACCTTC. It is translated as CASSVAPTDYGYTF. This rearrangement joins TRBV9 to TRBJ1-2, with D unclear. This CDR3 comprises 14 residues. The V end was cut by 0 bases, the J end by 3 bases, with 9 bases between. Germline lookup yields CDR1 SGDLS and CDR2 YYNGEE. Full variable domain (outside the CDR3, taken from reference TRBV9 and TRBJ1-2): DSGVTQTPKHLITATGQRVTLRCSPRSGDLSVYWYQQSLDQGLQFLIQYYNGEERAKGNILERFSAQQFPDLHSELNLSSLELGDSALYFCASSVAPTDYGYTFGSGTRLTVV.

This clone was counted a few times. The chain couples TRBV29-1 to TRBJ1-2; 9 positions agree with TRBD1. Germline CDR1 and CDR2: SQVTM and ANQGSEA. CDR3 size: 13 residues. Trimming removed 5 bases from V and 4 bases from J; junction bases left unmatched: 5. CDR3: CSVNRGRGYGYTF. CDR3 nucleotide sequence: TGCAGCGTTAACAGGGGGCGCGGCTATGGCTACACCTTC.

The chain recombines TRBV28 with TRBJ2-5, with TRBD1 matching 9 bases. The germline V gene has CDR1 MDHEN and CDR2 SYDVKM. The CDR3 consists of 14 residues. J lost 6 bases, V lost 5 bases, and 7 bases had no gene match. CDR3 coding DNA: TGTGCCAGCAGTAGACAGGGGGGTGGAAAGACCCAGTACTTC. As protein: CASSRQGGGKTQYF.

The chain combines TRBV6-6 with TRBJ2-5; D not resolved. V was trimmed by 4 bases and J by 5 bases, leaving 11 bases between them. The germline V gene has CDR1 MNHNY and CDR2 SVGAGI (reference sequence). This CDR3 region has 13 residues. CDR3 amino acids: CASSSTVVETQYF. The CDR3 DNA is TGTGCCAGCAGTTCCACCGTCGTTGAGACCCAGTACTTC.

This clone was picked up a small number of times. The CDR3 region is CASSPHPPSVQETQYF. In DNA form, the CDR3 reads TGTGCCAGCAGCCCACATCCTCCTAGCGTCCAAGAGACCCAGTACTTC. The chain combines TRBV7-2 with TRBJ2-5, with a weak D call TRBD2 (6 bases). V was shortened by 5 bases and J by 1 base, with 17 bases between the two germline ends. Per germline, CDR1 SGHTA and CDR2 FQGNSA. The CDR3 has 16 residues. Complete variable domain (other parts from reference TRBV7-2 and TRBJ2-5): GAGVSQSPSNKVTEKGKDVELRCDPISGHTALYWYRQSLGQGLEFLIYFQGNSAPDKSGLPSDRFSAERTGGSVSTLTIQRTQQEDSAVYLCASSPHPPSVQETQYFGPGTRLLVL.

This clone was seen a handful of times. J is TRBJ1-2 and V is TRBV29-1; no definite D call. This CDR3 has 12 residues. CDR1 and CDR2 from the germline V gene are SQVTM and ANQGSEA. V lost 6 bases to trimming and J lost 3 bases, with 11 bases between them. The CDR3 bases are TGCAGCGTCGGAGACCGCTACTATGGCTACACCTTC. Translated: CSVGDRYYGYTF.

This clone was observed a handful of times. The CDR3 sequence is CSGGVRETQYF. DNA of the CDR3: TGCAGCGGAGGGGTACGGGAGACCCAGTACTTC. The chain uses TRBV29-1 and TRBJ2-5; the D call may be TRBD1 or TRBD2 (5 bases each). This CDR3 is built from 11 residues. V dropped 7 bases and J dropped 5 bases, with 11 bases sitting between them. Germline values: CDR1 SQVTM, CDR2 ANQGSEA.

This clone was detected a few times. V is TRBV9 and J is TRBJ2-1, with D perhaps assigned TRBD1 or TRBD2 (5 bases each). Trimming pared 4 bases from V and 5 bases from J, leaving 13 bases between. The CDR3 covers 14 residues. The germline V gene encodes CDR1 SGDLS and CDR2 YYNGEE. The CDR3 sequence is CASSPQVGDNEQFF. DNA for the CDR3: TGTGCCAGCAGCCCCCAGGTGGGGGACAATGAGCAGTTCTTC.